Listed here are 15 T cell receptor beta chains from one sample, sequenced in a study of blood T cell repertoires in COVID-19. Sequencing was performed with immunoSEQ multiplex PCR; in TCRdb, only in-frame clones are kept and a portion is missing. The table lists about 300,000 clones, about 85% of them singletons. The sample was PBMCs or T cells enriched from blood (not recorded which). Receptors were obtained from a woman aged 30 to 39 who had recovered from COVID-19.

This chain joins TRBV7-2 and TRBJ1-2; D unclear. Germline CDR1 is SGHTA and CDR2 is FQGNSA. Trimming cost V 3 bases and J 5 bases, with 7 bases left between them. The CDR3 has 12 amino acids. The CDR3 DNA sequence: TGTGCCAGCAGCTTGAGGTCTTATGGCTACACCTTC. Its protein product is CASSLRSYGYTF. Supplemented by reference TRBV7-2 and TRBJ1-2, the full variable domain reads GAGVSQSPSNKVTEKGKDVELRCDPISGHTALYWYRQSLGQGLEFLIYFQGNSAPDKSGLPSDRFSAERTGGSVSTLTIQRTQQEDSAVYLCASSLRSYGYTFGSGTRLTVV.

The gene calls are TRBV27 and TRBJ1-6; TRBD1 agrees at 7 bases. Trimming cost V 7 bases and J 7 bases; bases outside gene matches: 7. The CDR3 runs to 14 residues. CDR1 and CDR2 from the germline V gene are MNHEY and SMNVEV (reference sequence). The CDR3 loop is CASTYRGLNSPLHF. The CDR3 DNA is TGTGCCAGCACCTACAGGGGCTTGAATTCACCCCTCCACTTT.

The DNA of the CDR3 is TGTGCCAGCAGCGTAGAGGTCAGGGGCTCTGGAAACACCATATATTTT. This gives the protein CASSVEVRGSGNTIYF. This chain uses TRBV9 with TRBJ1-3, with D tentatively TRBD1 (6 bases). Germline CDR1 and CDR2: SGDLS and YYNGEE. This CDR3 comprises 16 residues. Trimming took 0 bases from V and 0 from J, leaving 10 bases between them.

V is TRBV19 and J is TRBJ1-1, with D maybe TRBD1 (5 bases). CDR1 is LNHDA and CDR2 is SQIVND in the germline V gene (reference sequence). The V and J ends lost 1 base and 7 bases respectively, with 13 bases between them. The CDR3 contains 14 residues. CDR3 loop: CASSIGAQGLEAFF. The CDR3 DNA reads TGTGCCAGTAGTATAGGCGCCCAGGGTCTTGAAGCTTTCTTT.

This chain joins TRBV7-9 and TRBJ1-2; D remains ambiguous. Germline loops: CDR1 SEHNR, CDR2 FQNEAQ (reference sequence). The CDR3 has 13 residues. V was pared by 5 bases and J by 5 bases, with 12 bases between. The CDR3 spells CASSAAGWYGYTF. The CDR3 bases are TGTGCCAGCAGCGCCGCGGGATGGTATGGCTACACCTTC.

The CDR3: CASSQDRLGEQFF. The CDR3 DNA reads TGTGCCAGCAGCCAGGACAGGCTAGGCGAGCAGTTCTTC. The chain has TRBV4-2 and TRBJ2-1; 7 positions match TRBD1. The CDR3 sequence is 13 residues long. V lost 3 bases, J lost 10 bases, and 6 bases stayed unmatched. The germline gives CDR1 LGHNA, CDR2 YNFKEQ.

The gene calls are TRBV12-3 or TRBV12-4 and TRBJ1-1; unclear D gene. This CDR3 region has 13 residues. Trimming stripped 3 bases from V and 1 base from J, with 6 bases between. The CDR3 bases are TGTGCCAGCAGTTTTAGCAGGAACACTGAAGCTTTCTTT. Translation gives CASSFSRNTEAFF.

This clone has a handful of counts. The chain couples TRBV9 to TRBJ1-1; D call uncertain. Germline-derived CDR1 and CDR2 are SGDLS and YYNGEE. The CDR3 consists of 14 residues. V gave up 1 base and J gave up 0 bases, with 7 bases separating them. DNA of the CDR3: TGTGCCAGCAGCGTAAACCAGTTGAACACTGAAGCTTTCTTT. It is translated as CASSVNQLNTEAFF.

The chain combines TRBV30 with TRBJ2-3, with 9 nucleotides matching TRBD1. With 2 bases clipped from V and 4 bases from J, the junction kept 10 bases outside the gene matches. Germline V CDR1 and CDR2: GTSNPN, SVGIG (reference sequence). The CDR3 loop spans 16 amino acids. The CDR3 region is CAWSPMGDRVADTQYF. The CDR3 DNA is TGTGCCTGGAGTCCGATGGGGGACAGGGTAGCAGATACGCAGTATTTT.

The genes are TRBV19 and TRBJ2-7, with D perhaps TRBD1 (5 bases). Germline V CDR1 and CDR2: LNHDA, SQIVND (reference sequence). The CDR3 consists of 14 residues. V lost 1 base, J lost 2 bases, and 9 bases lay in between. The CDR3 nucleotides are TGTGCCAGTAGTATAGGCAGGACAACCTACGAGCAGTACTTC. Residues: CASSIGRTTYEQYF.

The chain has TRBV9 and TRBJ1-4; D call uncertain. CDR3 length: 16 amino acids. V was trimmed by 3 bases and J by 4 bases, leaving 16 bases between them. Germline assignment: CDR1 SGDLS and CDR2 YYNGEE. This CDR3 is CASSAGGRPLNEKLFF. The CDR3 DNA is TGTGCCAGCAGCGCCGGAGGACGGCCACTTAATGAAAAACTGTTTTTT.

This clone was seen a single time. The rearrangement links TRBV14 to TRBJ2-2; D is unclear. The CDR3 consists of 14 residues. The V end was cut by 6 bases, the J end by 1 base, with 9 bases between. In germline, CDR1 is SGHDN, CDR2 FVKESK. The DNA of the CDR3 is TGTGCCAGCAGTAGAAAGTTGAACACCGGGGAGCTGTTTTTT. This sequence encodes CASSRKLNTGELFF.

The genes are TRBV30 and TRBJ1-2; 10 bases match TRBD1. V gave up 0 bases and J gave up 4 bases; unmatched junction bases: 8. Germline V lookup: CDR1 GTSNPN, CDR2 SVGIG (reference sequence). CDR3 size: 16 residues. CDR3 in DNA: TGTGCCTGGAGTGTGGGACAGGGGCCTCGGGCCTATGGCTACACCTTC. It translates to CAWSVGQGPRAYGYTF.

The chain carries TRBV12-3 or TRBV12-4 and TRBJ1-1; D gene uncertain. This CDR3 spans 11 amino acids. The ends were cut back, 7 bases at V and 8 bases at J, with 11 bases in the middle. CDR3 bases: TGTGCCAGCACCCGGAGTGTGGAAGCTTTCTTT. Protein sequence: CASTRSVEAFF.

This clone appeared once. This sequence joins TRBV10-3 and TRBJ1-5; a possible D gene is TRBD1 (6 bases). Germline V gene lookup returns CDR1 ENHRY and CDR2 SYGVKD. The V gene lost 8 bases and the J gene lost 4 bases, with 9 bases spanning the gap. This CDR3 is built from 12 residues. CDR3 amino acids: CAIGDRNQPQHF. The CDR3 DNA is TGTGCCATCGGAGACAGGAATCAGCCCCAGCATTTT.